The rows below give T cell receptor beta chains drawn from one sample of a study of blood T cell repertoires in COVID-19. Profiled with immunoSEQ multiplex PCR; TCRdb holds only in-frame clones, not every one. This sample yields 160,000 or so clones, of which 70% to 90% are seen a single time; approximately 2.8% belongs to the top ten. The sequencing sample was made of peripheral blood. These receptors were taken from a man in his fifties or sixties with acute or convalescent COVID-19. Each CDR3 is given with its conserved first and last residue. A D gene is named only where the DNA matches it firmly. Not every row has a clone size; where given, it reads once, few, many or a size class.

TGTGCCAGCAGTCCGTATCAAGCCGCACAGTACTACGAGCAGTACTTC,CASSPYQAAQYYEQYF,TRBV27,.,.,TRBJ2-7
TGTGCCAGCAGCGTAGGGAGCCTAACTAATGAAAAACTGTTTTTT,CASSVGSLTNEKLFF,TRBV9,.,few,TRBJ1-4
TGTGCCACCAGTGGTGGGGGGTATGCCGGGGAGCTGTTTTTT,CATSGGGYAGELFF,TRBV24-1,.,.,TRBJ2-2
TGCGCCAGCAGCCCGGACAGGGTGCAGCCAAACACCATATATTTT,CASSPDRVQPNTIYF,TRBV5-1,TRBD1,.,TRBJ1-3
TGTGCCAGCAGCGTAGAGACAGGGGTTAACTATGGCTACACCTTC,CASSVETGVNYGYTF,TRBV2,TRBD1,.,TRBJ1-2
TGTGCCAGCGGACTGACGGGGCGGGGAGGCAATGAGCAGTTCTTC,CASGLTGRGGNEQFF,TRBV6-5,.,.,TRBJ2-1
TGTGCCAGCAGCCCCAGGGGGGTTAGCAATCAGCCCCAGCATTTT,CASSPRGVSNQPQHF,TRBV6-5,TRBD1,.,TRBJ1-5
TGTGCCAGCAGCATGAGACAGGGCTCTGGAAACACCATATATTTT,CASSMRQGSGNTIYF,TRBV7-2,TRBD1,.,TRBJ1-3
TGTGCCAGCTCACCCGGAACAGGGCCGGGAAACACCATATATTTT,CASSPGTGPGNTIYF,TRBV18,.,.,TRBJ1-3
TGTGCCAGCAGTGAAGGGGAGGTTCTGGGGGGAAACACCATATATTTT,CASSEGEVLGGNTIYF,TRBV6-1,.,.,TRBJ1-3
TGTGCCACCAGTGAAGTTGACAACAATCAGCCCCAGCATTTT,CATSEVDNNQPQHF,TRBV24-1,.,once,TRBJ1-5
TGTGCCAGCAGCGCGGGACAGGTCTACGAGCAGTACTTC,CASSAGQVYEQYF,TRBV7-2,TRBD1,few,TRBJ2-7
TGTGCCAGCAGTTCGCGACTGACAGGGCCCAACTATGGCTACACCTTC,CASSSRLTGPNYGYTF,TRBV27,TRBD1,.,TRBJ1-2
TGTGCCAGCAGTGACCCAGGGTTGACGTTCGGAAACACCATATATTTT,CASSDPGLTFGNTIYF,TRBV6-1,.,once,TRBJ1-3
TGTGCCATCAGTGAAACAGGGGGCAGCAATCAGCCCCAGCATTTT,CAISETGGSNQPQHF,TRBV10-3,TRBD1,.,TRBJ1-5
TGTGCCAGCAGCTCGTACAGGGGTGAAAAACTGTTTTTT,CASSSYRGEKLFF,TRBV3-1/TRBV3-2,TRBD1,.,TRBJ1-4
TGTGCCAGTAAGCCCCAGTCAGACAGGGTTGGCTCCTACAATGAGCAGTTCTTC,CASKPQSDRVGSYNEQFF,TRBV2,TRBD1,.,TRBJ2-1
TGTGCCAGCAGTTACTCCGGGGGGGCTCGTGGCTACACCTTC,CASSYSGGARGYTF,TRBV6-5,.,once,TRBJ1-2
TGCGCCAGCAGCCTTCAGGACAGCAACTACGAGCAGTACTTC,CASSLQDSNYEQYF,TRBV4-1,.,few,TRBJ2-7
TGTGCCAGCAGCGAGGGGCCGGGAGGATATTACGAGCAGTACTTC,CASSEGPGGYYEQYF,TRBV9,TRBD2,.,TRBJ2-7
TGCAGCACCAGGGAAAGCACAGATACGCAGTATTTT,CSTRESTDTQYF,TRBV29-1,.,few,TRBJ2-3
TGTGCCAGCAGAAGGGGCTGGACTGAAGCTTTCTTT,CASRRGWTEAFF,TRBV12-3/TRBV12-4,.,.,TRBJ1-1
TGTGCCAGTAGTATCGGCGGGACAGGGGCCGGGGCCAACGTCCTGACTTTC,CASSIGGTGAGANVLTF,TRBV19,TRBD1,.,TRBJ2-6
TGTGCCAGCAGCCATGGGGGGACTAATTCACCCCTCCACTTT,CASSHGGTNSPLHF,TRBV3-1/TRBV3-2,.,.,TRBJ1-6
TGTGCCAGCAGCTACTTAAATGAAAAACTGTTTTTT,CASSYLNEKLFF,TRBV7-9,.,.,TRBJ1-4
TGTGCCAGCAGCCGTGGACAGGACCTTAGCAATCAGCCCCAGCATTTT,CASSRGQDLSNQPQHF,TRBV3-1/TRBV3-2,TRBD1,.,TRBJ1-5
TGTGCCAGCAGCTTACCAACTGCAACTAATGAAAAACTGTTTTTT,CASSLPTATNEKLFF,TRBV7-9,.,.,TRBJ1-4
TGCGCCAGCAGCTTGGCCGGGACTGGGAATGAGCAGTTCTTC,CASSLAGTGNEQFF,TRBV5-1,.,.,TRBJ2-1
TGCGCCAGCAGCTTAAGACAGGGGGCGGATGAGCAGTTCTTC,CASSLRQGADEQFF,TRBV5-1,TRBD1,.,TRBJ2-1
TGCGCCAGCAGCTTAACCGGGACAGAGAACACTGAAGCTTTCTTT,CASSLTGTENTEAFF,TRBV5-1,TRBD1,.,TRBJ1-1
TGTGCCAGCAGCCGAATCAGGGGCTCCGGAAACACCATATATTTT,CASSRIRGSGNTIYF,TRBV3-1/TRBV3-2,.,.,TRBJ1-3
TGCGCCAGCAGCTTCGGCTACGAGCAGTACTTC,CASSFGYEQYF,TRBV5-1,.,.,TRBJ2-7
TGCGCCAGCAGCGAACAGGGCGCGAACTACGAGCAGTACTTC,CASSEQGANYEQYF,TRBV5-1,.,.,TRBJ2-7
TGTGCCATATTTGATGGACAGGGTACTGCATTGCCCACTGAAGCTTTCTTT,CAIFDGQGTALPTEAFF,TRBV2,TRBD1,few,TRBJ1-1
TGTGCCAGCACCCAATCGGCCGGACAGGGATCGGTCGGCTACACCTTC,CASTQSAGQGSVGYTF,TRBV5-4,TRBD1,.,TRBJ1-2
TGTGCCAGCAGTGACAGGGAGGGTCAGCCCCAGCATTTT,CASSDREGQPQHF,TRBV6-1,.,.,TRBJ1-5
TGCGCCAGCAGCTTGGTCGGACACAGGGTCGAGGAAAAACTGTTTTTT,CASSLVGHRVEEKLFF,TRBV5-1,.,once,TRBJ1-4
TGTGCCAGCAGTGAGGAGGGAGAAGGGTATGGCTACACCTTC,CASSEEGEGYGYTF,TRBV2,.,.,TRBJ1-2
TGTGCCAGCAGCTTAGAGCGGGGCCCGACCTACGAGCAGTACTTC,CASSLERGPTYEQYF,TRBV11-2,.,once,TRBJ2-7
TGTGCCAGCAAATCTACGAGGGGGCAAGGCGGGGAGCTGTTTTTT,CASKSTRGQGGELFF,TRBV6-6,TRBD1,.,TRBJ2-2
TGTGCCAGCAGTGGACAGCTAGGCCCTTACGAGCAGTACTTC,CASSGQLGPYEQYF,TRBV2,.,.,TRBJ2-7
TGTGCCAGCAGCCCCCGACTAGCGGGGGGGGACGAGCAGTACTTC,CASSPRLAGGDEQYF,TRBV3-1/TRBV3-2,TRBD2,.,TRBJ2-7
TGCGCCAGCAGCTTGGGACAGGGTAATTCGGGGAACACTGAAGCTTTCTTT,CASSLGQGNSGNTEAFF,TRBV5-1,TRBD1,once,TRBJ1-1
TGTGCCAGCAGTTACGGCTGGGGCGGGAGCAATGAGCAGTTCTTC,CASSYGWGGSNEQFF,TRBV6-5,TRBD2,.,TRBJ2-1
TGTGCCAGCAGCTTAGGCGACTATGGCTACACCTTC,CASSLGDYGYTF,TRBV11-2,.,.,TRBJ1-2
TGTGCCAGCTCCTTCGGGGGTATGAACACTGAAGCTTTCTTT,CASSFGGMNTEAFF,TRBV2,.,.,TRBJ1-1
TGTGCCAGCAGCTTGAATCCACAAGACACTGAAGCTTTCTTT,CASSLNPQDTEAFF,TRBV5-6,.,few,TRBJ1-1
TGTGCCAGCAGTTCCGTCCGAGTTGAGTTCTTC,CASSSVRVEFF,TRBV28,.,.,TRBJ2-1
TGTGCCAGTAGTACCGGGACTAGCGGGGGGTCCTACAATGAGCAGTTCTTC,CASSTGTSGGSYNEQFF,TRBV19,TRBD2,once,TRBJ2-1
TGTGCCAGCTCACCTTTAGAGCGGACTTATGGCTACACCTTC,CASSPLERTYGYTF,TRBV18,.,.,TRBJ1-2